What follows is one TCR beta chain and its context. Its antigen is still unknown. The record originates from a study of human T cells and chemical hapten exposure. Study-level background: Yields of TCR per sample differed, chiefly owing to small differences in pooled library volume.

Overall study results and limits: Relative to controls, expanded TCRs formed significantly more large CDR3 similarity clusters.

Germline V gives CDR1 DFQATT, CDR2 SNEGSKA (reference sequence). The CDR3 is 14 residues long. Trimming removed 5 bases from V and 7 bases from J; junction bases left unmatched: 9. Time point noted: patch test 1, 2 weeks after DPC sensitization. Stated treatment: therapeutic diphenylcyclopropenone sensitization with weekly scalp DPC. The drawing of blood occurred before each patch test was applied. TCRdb reanalysed the RACE reads using MiXCR and keeps one entry per CDR3 protein. This sample has some 77,000 distinct CDR3 sequences, with approximately 10% found just once. The material sequenced was whole blood, taken in connection with sensitization to the hapten diphenylcyclopropenone (DPC). V and J are TRBV20-1 and TRBJ2-7; TRBD1 matches 12 bases. This receptor was identified in a woman aged 45-60 years with alopecia areata. Some clones in this sample may be carry-over from other donors' samples. This chain's CDR3 is CSAGRDRGRREQYF. The CDR3 region has the DNA TGCAGTGCTGGCCGGGACAGGGGGCGCCGGGAGCAGTACTTC.